The T cell receptor beta chain under discussion was sequenced for a study of T cell repertoires in cytomegalovirus infection. V was trimmed by 8 bases and J by 7 bases, leaving 15 bases between them. CDR1 is DFQATT and CDR2 is SNEGSKA in the germline V gene (reference sequence). The CDR3 extends over 12 amino acids. TCRdb reprocessed the reads via MiXCR and lists one record per CDR3 protein. The sample carries about 150,000 distinct CDR3 sequences, 20% to 25% recorded once. This clonotype was counted between two and nine times. The receptor was derived from a human donor in good health (CMV status not recorded). Some clones in this sample may be carry-over from other donors' samples. The rearrangement joins TRBV20-1 to TRBJ2-1; no definite D call. The source material was PBMCs. CDR3 loop: CSTARSTNEQFF. CDR3 bases: TGCAGTACTGCCCGCAGTACGAATGAGCAGTTCTTC.